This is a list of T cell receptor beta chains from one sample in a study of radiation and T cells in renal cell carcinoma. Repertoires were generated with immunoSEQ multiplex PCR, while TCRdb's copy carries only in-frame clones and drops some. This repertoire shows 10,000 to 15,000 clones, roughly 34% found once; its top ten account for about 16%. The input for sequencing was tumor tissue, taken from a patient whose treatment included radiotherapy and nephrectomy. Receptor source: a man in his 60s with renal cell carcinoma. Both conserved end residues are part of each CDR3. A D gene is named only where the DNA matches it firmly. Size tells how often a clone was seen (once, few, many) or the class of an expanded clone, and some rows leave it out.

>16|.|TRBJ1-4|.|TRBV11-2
CASSPAPAASREKLFF
TGTGCCAGCAGCCCCGCCCCAGCAGCTTCCCGCGAAAAACTGTTTTTT
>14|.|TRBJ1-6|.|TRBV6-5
CASSYRADNSPLHF
TGTGCCAGCAGTTACAGGGCCGATAATTCACCCCTCCACTTT
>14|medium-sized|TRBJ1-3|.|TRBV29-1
CSVDTVSSGNTIYF
TGCAGCGTTGACACTGTTAGCTCTGGAAACACCATATATTTT
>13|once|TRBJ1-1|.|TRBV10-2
CASSEVGNTEAFF
TGCGCCAGCAGTGAGGTGGGGAACACTGAAGCTTTCTTT
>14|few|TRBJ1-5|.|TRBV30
CAWSGGGSNQPQHF
TGTGCCTGGAGCGGTGGGGGGAGCAATCAGCCCCAGCATTTT
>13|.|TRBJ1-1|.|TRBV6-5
CASSYSAGSEAFF
TGTGCCAGCAGTTACTCTGCGGGGTCTGAAGCTTTCTTT
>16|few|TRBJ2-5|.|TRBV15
CATSGGTDPITETQYF
TGTGCCACCAGCGGAGGTACGGACCCCATTACGGAGACCCAGTACTTC
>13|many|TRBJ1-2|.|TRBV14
CASSQAGPYGYTF
TGTGCCAGCAGCCAAGCAGGGCCCTATGGCTACACCTTC
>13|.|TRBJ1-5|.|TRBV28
CASSLSGDQPQHF
TGTGCCAGCAGTTTATCGGGGGATCAGCCCCAGCATTTT
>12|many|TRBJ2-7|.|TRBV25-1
CASSRGLYEQYF
TGTGCCAGCAGCCGGGGGCTATACGAGCAGTACTTC
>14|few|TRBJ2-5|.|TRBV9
CASSVGNGQETQYF
TGTGCCAGCAGCGTAGGCAACGGCCAAGAGACCCAGTACTTC
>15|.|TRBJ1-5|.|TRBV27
CASSPGVGGNQPQHF
TGTGCCAGCTCGCCCGGGGTAGGAGGCAATCAGCCCCAGCATTTT
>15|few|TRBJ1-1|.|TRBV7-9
CASSASPGFITEAFF
TGTGCCAGCAGCGCAAGCCCGGGCTTCATAACTGAAGCTTTCTTT
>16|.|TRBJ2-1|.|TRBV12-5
CASGRVSGGSLNEQFF
TGTGCTAGTGGTCGCGTAAGTGGGGGATCTTTGAATGAGCAGTTCTTC
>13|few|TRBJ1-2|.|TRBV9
CASSAGTKYGYTF
TGTGCCAGCAGCGCCGGGACAAAATATGGCTACACCTTC
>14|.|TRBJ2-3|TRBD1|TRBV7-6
CASSLVTGRDTQYF
TGTGCCAGCAGCTTAGTGACAGGGAGAGATACGCAGTATTTT
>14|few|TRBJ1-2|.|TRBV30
CAWGYISRNYGYTF
TGTGCCTGGGGTTATATCTCCCGGAACTATGGCTACACCTTC
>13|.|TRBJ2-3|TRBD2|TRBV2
CATTSGSTDTQYF
TGTGCCACAACTAGCGGAAGCACAGATACGCAGTATTTT
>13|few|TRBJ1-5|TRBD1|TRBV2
CASSGQGRQPQHF
TGTGCCAGCAGCGGACAGGGAAGACAGCCCCAGCATTTT
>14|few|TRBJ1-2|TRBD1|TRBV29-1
CSVDVQGAHYGYTF
TGCAGCGTTGACGTGCAGGGGGCCCACTATGGCTACACCTTC
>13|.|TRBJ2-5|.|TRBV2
CASRETRGETQYF
TGTGCCAGCAGGGAGACTAGAGGAGAGACCCAGTACTTC
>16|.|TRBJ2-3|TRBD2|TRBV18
CASSPPGLAARDTQYF
TGTGCCAGCTCACCACCGGGACTAGCGGCGCGGGATACGCAGTATTTT
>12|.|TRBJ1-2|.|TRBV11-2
CASSLAPYGYTF
TGTGCCAGCAGCTTAGCCCCGTATGGCTACACCTTC
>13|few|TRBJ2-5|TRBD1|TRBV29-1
CSVRQGRGETQYF
TGCAGCGTTCGACAGGGGAGAGGCGAGACCCAGTACTTC
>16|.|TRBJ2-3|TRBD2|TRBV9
CASSVRGGSSTDTQYF
TGTGCCAGCAGCGTCCGCGGGGGGTCCTCCACAGATACGCAGTATTTT
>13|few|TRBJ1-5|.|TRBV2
CASSEQGNQPQHF
TGTGCCAGCAGTGAACAGGGTAATCAGCCCCAGCATTTT
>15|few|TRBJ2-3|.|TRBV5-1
CASSLAGVDTDTQYF
TGCGCCAGCAGCTTGGCTGGGGTGGACACAGATACGCAGTATTTT
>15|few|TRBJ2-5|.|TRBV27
CASRPPGGGEETQYF
TGTGCCAGCAGACCGCCAGGGGGGGGCGAAGAGACCCAGTACTTC
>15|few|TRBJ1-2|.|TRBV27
CASSLGTAGNYGYTF
TGTGCCAGCAGTTTAGGTACAGCGGGGAACTATGGCTACACCTTC
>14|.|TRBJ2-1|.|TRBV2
CASSVGRLYNEQFF
TGTGCCAGCAGTGTAGGACGGCTTTACAATGAGCAGTTCTTC
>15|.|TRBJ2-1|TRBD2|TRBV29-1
CSPGVAGGPGNEQFF
TGCAGCCCTGGGGTAGCGGGAGGGCCGGGTAATGAGCAGTTCTTC
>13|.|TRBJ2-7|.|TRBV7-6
CASSLGDSYEQYF
TGTGCCAGCAGCTTAGGAGACAGCTACGAGCAGTACTTC
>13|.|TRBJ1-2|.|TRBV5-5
CASSLAANYGYTF
TGTGCCAGCAGCTTGGCCGCGAACTATGGCTACACCTTC
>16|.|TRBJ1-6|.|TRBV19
CASSTQQGGHNSPLHF
TGTGCCAGTAGTACCCAACAAGGGGGTCACAATTCACCCCTCCACTTT
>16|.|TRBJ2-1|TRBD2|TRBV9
CASSARGLAGDNEQFF
TGTGCCAGCAGCGCGCGGGGACTAGCGGGAGACAATGAGCAGTTCTTC
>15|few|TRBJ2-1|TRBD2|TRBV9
CASSALAGGGNEQFF
TGTGCCAGCAGCGCCCTAGCGGGAGGTGGTAATGAGCAGTTCTTC
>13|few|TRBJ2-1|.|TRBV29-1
CSDQRATRAEQFF
TGCAGCGACCAGCGGGCCACCCGGGCTGAGCAGTTCTTC
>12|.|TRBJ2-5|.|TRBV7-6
CASSRTAGTQYF
TGTGCCAGCAGTAGGACAGCTGGGACCCAGTACTTC
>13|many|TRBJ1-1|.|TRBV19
CASSMSASLEAFF
TGTGCCAGTAGTATGTCAGCTAGTCTTGAAGCTTTCTTT
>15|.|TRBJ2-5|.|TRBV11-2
CASSLAWTVQETQYF
TGTGCCAGCAGCTTAGCCTGGACTGTCCAAGAGACCCAGTACTTC
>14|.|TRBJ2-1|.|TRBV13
CASFARGSYNEQFF
TGTGCCAGCTTTGCTCGGGGCTCCTACAATGAGCAGTTCTTC
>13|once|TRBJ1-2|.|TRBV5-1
CASSPGTSYGYTF
TGCGCCAGCAGCCCTGGGACCTCCTATGGCTACACCTTC
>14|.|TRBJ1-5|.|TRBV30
CAWGPGVGEQPQHF
TGTGCCTGGGGTCCAGGGGTGGGGGAACAGCCCCAGCATTTT
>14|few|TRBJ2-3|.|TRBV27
CATAWGLDQDTQYF
TGTGCCACCGCCTGGGGTTTAGATCAAGATACGCAGTATTTT
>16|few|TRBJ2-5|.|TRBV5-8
CASSLLIYRAQETQYF
TGTGCCAGCAGCTTACTTATCTACAGGGCCCAAGAGACCCAGTACTTC
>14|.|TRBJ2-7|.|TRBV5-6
CASSLGRGPYEQYF
TGTGCCAGCAGCTTGGGGAGGGGACCCTACGAGCAGTACTTC
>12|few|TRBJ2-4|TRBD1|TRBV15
CATSRVTGEEYF
TGTGCCACCAGCAGGGTAACAGGGGAAGAGTACTTC
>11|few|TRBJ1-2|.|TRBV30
CASDTWGGYTF
TGTGCCTCCGACACTTGGGGTGGCTACACCTTC
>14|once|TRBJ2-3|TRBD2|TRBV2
CASRLAGSTDTQYF
TGTGCCAGCAGGTTAGCGGGCAGCACAGATACGCAGTATTTT
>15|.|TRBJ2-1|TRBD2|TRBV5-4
CASSLGLAGAHEQFF
TGTGCCAGCAGCTTGGGACTAGCGGGAGCCCATGAGCAGTTCTTC
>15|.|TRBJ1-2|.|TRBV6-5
CASSYSPKGTDVRTF
TGTGCCAGCAGTTACTCACCTAAGGGAACCGATGTTAGAACCTTC
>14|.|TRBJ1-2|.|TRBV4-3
CASSQDRTPSGYTF
TGCGCCAGCAGCCAAGACAGGACCCCTAGTGGCTACACCTTC
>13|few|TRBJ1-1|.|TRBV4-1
CASSQDFTRRAFF
TGCGCCAGCAGCCAAGATTTCACAAGGAGAGCTTTCTTT
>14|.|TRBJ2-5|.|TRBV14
CASSEQGFQETQYF
TGTGCCAGCAGTGAACAGGGTTTTCAAGAGACCCAGTACTTC
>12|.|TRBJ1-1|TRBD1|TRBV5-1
CASSSGGTEAFF
TGCGCCAGCAGCTCAGGGGGCACTGAAGCTTTCTTT
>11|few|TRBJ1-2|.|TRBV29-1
CSVQRGDGYTF
TGCAGCGTACAAAGGGGAGATGGCTACACCTTC
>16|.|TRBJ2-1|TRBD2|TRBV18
CASSPSLGGSPNEQFF
TGTGCCAGCTCACCAAGCTTGGGCGGGAGTCCCAATGAGCAGTTCTTC
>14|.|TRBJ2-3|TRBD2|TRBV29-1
CSVEGGSDIDTQYF
TGCAGCGTTGAAGGCGGGAGTGATATAGATACGCAGTATTTT
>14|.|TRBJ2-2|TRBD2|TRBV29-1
CSVAGLANTGELFF
TGCAGCGTTGCGGGACTAGCTAACACCGGGGAGCTGTTTTTT